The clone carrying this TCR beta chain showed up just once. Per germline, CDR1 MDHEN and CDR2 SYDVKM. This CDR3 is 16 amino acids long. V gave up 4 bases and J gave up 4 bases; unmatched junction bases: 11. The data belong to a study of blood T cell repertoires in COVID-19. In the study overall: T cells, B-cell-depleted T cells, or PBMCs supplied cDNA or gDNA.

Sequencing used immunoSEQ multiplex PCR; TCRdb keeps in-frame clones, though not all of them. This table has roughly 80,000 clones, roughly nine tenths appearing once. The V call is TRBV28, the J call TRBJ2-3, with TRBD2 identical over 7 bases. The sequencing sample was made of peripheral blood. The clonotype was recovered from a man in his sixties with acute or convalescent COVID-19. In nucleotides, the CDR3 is TGTGCCAGCAGTTCCCCCTGGCGGGAGTACTCAGATACGCAGTATTTT. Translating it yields CASSSPWREYSDTQYF.